This T cell receptor (beta chain) was recovered during a study of blood T cell repertoires in COVID-19. Whole-study context: Nucleic acid was either cDNA or gDNA, and it came from T cells, B-cell-depleted T cells, or PBMCs.

The method was immunoSEQ multiplex PCR; TCRdb's version includes in-frame clones alone and lacks a portion of them. The sample has 180,000 or so clones, roughly 90% seen once. The V segment lost 5 bases and the J segment 10 bases; nucleotides outside the gene matches: 8. CDR3 length: 15 residues. Germline V gene lookup returns CDR1 MNHEY and CDR2 SMNVEV (reference sequence). Material: peripheral blood. V and J are TRBV27 and TRBJ1-6, with TRBD1 identical over 10 bases. The origin of this receptor is a woman aged 60-75 years with COVID-19, enrolled during active disease. CDR3 protein: CASSPRQGAPSPLHF. The CDR3, as DNA: TGTGCCAGCAGTCCAAGACAGGGGGCTCCCTCACCCCTCCACTTT.